Presented here are 12 T cell receptor beta chains from one specimen sequenced in a study of shared clonotypes between healthy human individuals. Method: immunoSEQ multiplex PCR; TCRdb's copy keeps in-frame clones and lacks some. The table lists approximately 2.1 million clones, more than 80% of them singletons. Source material: naive CD4+ T cells from PBMCs. Subset reported: CD45RA+ positively selected. These receptors were collected from a man between 18 and 35 years old in good health. Some clones in this sample may be carry-over from other donors' samples.

The chain is built from TRBV7-6 and TRBJ2-7; D is unresolved. The CDR3 loop spans 15 amino acids. V shed 0 bases and J shed 0 bases, with 9 bases lying between them. Germline V gene lookup returns CDR1 SGHVS and CDR2 FNYEAQ. The CDR3 protein is CASSLAPNPSYEQYF. CDR3 bases: TGTGCCAGCAGCTTAGCCCCAAACCCCTCCTACGAGCAGTACTTC. Combining the CDR3 with reference TRBV7-6 and TRBJ2-7 gives the whole variable domain GAGVSQSPRYKVTKRGQDVALRCDPISGHVSLYWYRQALGQGPEFLTYFNYEAQQDKSGLPNDRFSAERPEGSISTLTIQRTEQRDSAMYRCASSLAPNPSYEQYFGPGTRLTVT.

Comment on this clone: At the DNA level, this CDR3 is encoded by other sequences in the same sample as well. This chain links TRBV6-5 with TRBJ2-1, with TRBD2 as a possible D gene (6 bases). Trimming left V 0 bases short and J 4 bases short, with 13 bases between. Germline CDR1 MNHEY, CDR2 SVGAGI. The CDR3 loop spans 16 amino acids. The CDR3 bases are TGTGCCAGCAGTTACTCGAGGTTAGCGGTTTACAATGAGCAGTTCTTC. It specifies CASSYSRLAVYNEQFF.

As concerns this clone: In the same sample, other DNA sequences code for this CDR3. CDR3 nucleotide sequence: TGCAGCGTTGGAGACAGGGTTTCGTACGAGCAGTACTTC. Encoded protein: CSVGDRVSYEQYF. J is TRBJ2-7 and V is TRBV29-1; 7 bases align to TRBD1. The CDR3 has 13 amino acids. V was clipped by 4 bases and J by 4 bases; unmatched bases: 7. The germline CDR1 and CDR2 sequences are SQVTM and ANQGSEA.

This clone was detected only once. The chain uses TRBV4-1 and TRBJ2-7; no reliable D call. Germline V gene data show CDR1 as MGHRA and CDR2 as YSYEKL. V was trimmed by 1 base and J by 2 bases, leaving 9 bases between them. This CDR3 region has 14 residues. In nucleotides, the CDR3 is TGCGCCAGCAGCCAAGCGCGCAGCACCTACGAGCAGTACTTC. The encoded protein is CASSQARSTYEQYF.

The rearrangement joins TRBV15 to TRBJ2-3; D not resolved. V lost 0 bases and J 0 bases, leaving 7 bases between the germline ends. Germline V gene data show CDR1 as LNHNV and CDR2 as YYDKDF (reference sequence). The CDR3 totals 15 residues. The CDR3, as DNA: TGTGCCACCAGCAGAGATGGCCCGAGCACAGATACGCAGTATTTT. Translated, it gives CATSRDGPSTDTQYF.

V usage is TRBV18 and J usage is TRBJ1-4; D is ambiguous. V lost 5 bases and J lost 7, with 14 bases in between. There are 14 residues in the CDR3. Germline V gives CDR1 KGHSH, CDR2 LQKENI. The CDR3 nucleotides are TGTGCCAGCTCAGTGGCGTCGGAACTTGAAAAACTGTTTTTT. It is translated as CASSVASELEKLFF.

For this clone: This same CDR3 is encoded by further DNA sequences in the sample. The V call is TRBV5-1, the J call TRBJ1-2; D remains ambiguous. The germline V gene encodes CDR1 SGHRS and CDR2 YFSETQ. There are 12 residues in the CDR3. Trimming shortened V by 0 bases and J by 3 bases, and 3 bases separated the two germline ends. CDR3 DNA sequence: TGCGCCAGCAGCTTGGGTGACTATGGCTACACCTTC. Protein: CASSLGDYGYTF. The full variable domain, with the rest looked up from reference TRBV5-1 and TRBJ1-2, is KAGVTQTPRYLIKTRGQQVTLSCSPISGHRSVSWYQQTPGQGLQFLFEYFSETQRNKGNFPGRFSGRQFSNSRSEMNVSTLELGDSALYLCASSLGDYGYTFGSGTRLTVV.

This rearrangement joins TRBV11-2 to TRBJ1-1; possible D gene TRBD1, 6 bases. The germline V gene encodes CDR1 SGHAT and CDR2 FQNNGV. This CDR3 region has 14 residues. The ends were cut back, 0 bases at V and 11 bases at J, with 16 bases in the middle. The CDR3 loop is CASSLERGGLGAFF. In DNA, the CDR3 is TGTGCCAGCAGCTTAGAAAGAGGGGGTCTTGGCGCTTTCTTT.

The J gene is TRBJ2-3, the V gene TRBV6-5; 7 bases agree with TRBD1. CDR3 length equals 12 residues. V dropped 1 base and J dropped 10; count of bases not matched to a gene: 2. Germline-derived CDR1 and CDR2 are MNHEY and SVGAGI. CDR3: CASSYLQGPQYF. In DNA, the CDR3 is TGTGCCAGCAGTTACTTACAGGGGCCGCAGTATTTT.

For this clone: Lacking the conserved final phenylalanine or tryptophan, this CDR3 likely reflects a read error. The DNA is omitted, as the CDR3 cannot be located on it reliably, and the CDR3 follows TCRdb's listing. The chain couples TRBV6-1 to TRBJ2-7; the table assigns TRBD2, which was not confirmed against the DNA. The length of the CDR3 is 12 amino acids, counting both ends. Germline V gives CDR1 MNHNS, CDR2 SASEGT. CDR3: CASSESRLAGAM.

The rearrangement joins TRBV18 to TRBJ2-1; D possibly uses TRBD1 or TRBD2 (5 bases each). V was clipped by 1 base and J by 8 bases, with 12 bases between them. Germline loops: CDR1 KGHSH, CDR2 LQKENI. The CDR3 loop spans 14 amino acids. CDR3 amino acids: CASSPLGTRDEQFF. The CDR3, as DNA: TGTGCCAGCTCACCACTGGGGACCAGAGATGAGCAGTTCTTC.

The CDR3 here is CSAPAGFGYTF. The CDR3 DNA follows: TGCAGTGCCCCCGCGGGTTTCGGCTACACCTTC. The V and J genes are TRBV20-1 and TRBJ1-2; D gene unclear. This CDR3 is 11 amino acids long. Trimming stripped 6 bases from V and 8 bases from J, with 13 bases between. In germline, CDR1 is DFQATT, CDR2 SNEGSKA (reference sequence).